This paragraph covers one T cell receptor (beta chain) sequence. The antigen remains undetermined. V lost 6 bases and J 7 bases, leaving 16 bases between the germline ends. Per germline, CDR1 MNHEY and CDR2 SVGAGI. CDR3 size: 14 residues. Method: immunoSEQ multiplex PCR; TCRdb's copy keeps in-frame clones and lacks some. The table records about 70,000 clones, around 85% of them present only once. The data stem from a study of T cell responses to AZD1222 COVID-19 vaccine. On the study more broadly: Timing groups of about 4 and about 12 weeks for second doses were pooled. Study-wide results and caveats: CD4 TCRs linked to vaccination spanned spike, dominating at 160-218 and 743-854. In a largely white British group with more females than males, clonal diversity was possibly underestimated. Per reports, nearly half of all spike-specific TCRs target regions that are unmutated in variants.

V gene TRBV6-5 combines with J gene TRBJ1-5; unclear D gene. This TCR derives from an adult in good health. This sample comprised peripheral blood, obtained on day 0 of AZD1222 vaccination. DNA of the CDR3: TGTGCCAGCAGGCTCCGATCCAAAGGGCAGCCCCAGCATTTT. Translated, it gives CASRLRSKGQPQHF.